A selection of T cell receptor beta chains follows, all from one sample in a study of cytotoxic CD8 clonotypes in ibrutinib-treated CLL. Profiling relied on immunoSEQ multiplex PCR, and the TCRdb table lists in-frame clones only, not all of them. The table lists roughly 250,000 clones, around 70% of them singletons. The sample was PBMCs, taken after 24 months of ibrutinib treatment. The receptor source for this set is a human donor with chronic lymphocytic leukemia. Each CDR3 is given with its conserved first and last residue. Each record gives: J gene, CDR3 length, clone size, V gene, CDR3 protein. Clone size is not always given. Where it is, it says once, few, many or a class for expanded clones.

TRBJ2-1,16,-,TRBV15,CATSRGAGSAYNEQFF
TRBJ2-7,12,few,TRBV30,CAWSSGDYEQYF
TRBJ1-3,14,few,TRBV7-7,CASSPWGGSNTIYF
TRBJ2-7,13,-,TRBV19,CASSIGGTYEQYF
TRBJ1-5,14,-,TRBV9,CASSYRGNNQPQHF
TRBJ1-2,14,-,TRBV15,CATSRDFPPGGYTF
TRBJ2-5,14,-,TRBV5-6,CASTAPGRGETQYF
TRBJ2-7,15,-,TRBV6-5,CASSYPSGRSPEQYF
TRBJ2-5,14,-,TRBV29-1,CSGKLGVYQETQYF
TRBJ2-1,14,-,TRBV11-1,CASSLGLAGIEQFF
TRBJ2-7,14,-,TRBV5-1,CASSRGGGAYEQYF
TRBJ1-2,16,once,TRBV6-6,CATMQGDRGPIYGYTF
TRBJ2-1,14,-,TRBV10-1,CASSVGNPYNEQFF
TRBJ1-1,15,-,TRBV27,CASSILAGARTEAFF
TRBJ1-1,14,-,TRBV18,CASSPQGNQGEAFF
TRBJ2-3,13,-,TRBV2,CASSRDSTDTQYF
TRBJ1-5,14,-,TRBV27,CASSLGQSNQPQHF
TRBJ1-2,13,-,TRBV29-1,CSVVHGTTTGYTF
TRBJ1-4,16,-,TRBV5-1,CASSLAGDLAFEKLFF
TRBJ2-1,16,once,TRBV9,CASSVAASGTQGGQFF
-,12,-,TRBV2,CAGSGQGYEQYF
TRBJ2-1,15,-,TRBV5-1,CASSLGSGSLNEQFF
TRBJ1-1,10,-,TRBV6-5,CAIHPVRAFF
TRBJ2-2,15,-,TRBV5-1,CASSLVAGSTGELFF
TRBJ2-5,17,-,TRBV5-1,CASGSPGTSGKPETQYF
TRBJ1-4,16,-,TRBV11-2,CASSHGLVATNEKLFF
TRBJ2-1,15,-,TRBV19,CASSDRRELRNEQFF
TRBJ2-1,13,-,TRBV7-9,CASSLGVSDEQFF
TRBJ1-5,15,-,TRBV19,CASSIVGASNQPQHF
TRBJ2-4,17,-,TRBV9,CASSVAFGGGTENIQYF
TRBJ2-7,15,-,TRBV28,CASSLSPVEAHEQYF
TRBJ2-7,14,-,TRBV6-1,CATHLGRSSYEQYF
TRBJ1-2,15,-,TRBV19,CASSLSGQLNYGYTF
TRBJ1-1,12,-,TRBV5-1,CASSFGVGEAFF
TRBJ2-7,15,once,TRBV7-3,CASSPTPQASYEQYF